This T cell receptor (beta chain) was identified during a study of shared clonotypes between healthy human individuals. The germline V gene has CDR1 SGHNT and CDR2 YYREEE (reference sequence). Trimming cost V 4 bases and J 0 bases, with 13 bases left between them. This CDR3 has 15 amino acids. Clones were sequenced by immunoSEQ multiplex PCR, and TCRdb holds only the in-frame ones, with some missing. The sample has a few million clones; more than 85% are singletons. This clonotype was obtained from a man between 18 and 35 years old in good health. Some clones in this sample may be carry-over from other donors' samples. The chain recombines TRBV5-4 with TRBJ1-1, with D possibly matching TRBD1 (5 bases). Material for sequencing was naive CD4+ T cells from PBMCs. The subset denotes: CD45RA+ positively selected. CDR3: CASSRMGTVNTEAFF. The CDR3 bases are TGTGCCAGCAGCCGAATGGGGACGGTGAACACTGAAGCTTTCTTT.